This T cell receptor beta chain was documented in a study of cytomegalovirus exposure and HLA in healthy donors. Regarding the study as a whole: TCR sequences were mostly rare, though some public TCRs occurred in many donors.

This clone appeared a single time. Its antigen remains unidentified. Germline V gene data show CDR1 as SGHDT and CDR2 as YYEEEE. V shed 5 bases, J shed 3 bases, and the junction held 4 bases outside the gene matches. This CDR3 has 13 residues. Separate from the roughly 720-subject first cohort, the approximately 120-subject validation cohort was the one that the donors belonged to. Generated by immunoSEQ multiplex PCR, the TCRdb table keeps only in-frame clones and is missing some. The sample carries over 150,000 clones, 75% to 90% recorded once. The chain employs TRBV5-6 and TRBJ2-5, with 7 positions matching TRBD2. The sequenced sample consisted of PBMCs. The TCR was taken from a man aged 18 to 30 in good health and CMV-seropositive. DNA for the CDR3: TGTGCCAGCAGGAAGGGGAGGGAAGAGACCCAGTACTTC. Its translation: CASRKGREETQYF.